This T cell receptor beta chain was sequenced in a study of blood T cell repertoires in COVID-19. Original processing notes: Reference gene primer amplification gave estimated nucleated cell counts. TCRdb's table, derived via immunoSEQ multiplex PCR, lists solely in-frame clones and lacks some. That table is the source of V, J and clone size, and D and trimming were worked out from the DNA. The sample carries a few hundred thousand clones, around 89% recorded once. The TCR sequence derives from a man between 70 and 80 years old with acute or convalescent COVID-19. The sample comprised peripheral blood.

DNA of the CDR3: TGCGCCAGCAGCTTGGCAGGGATGAGCATTCAGTACTTC. Translated: CASSLAGMSIQYF. The chain uses TRBV5-1 and TRBJ2-4; D perhaps matches TRBD1 (5 bases). The CDR3 totals 13 residues. V lost 0 bases, J lost 9 bases, and 10 bases lay in between. Per germline, CDR1 SGHRS and CDR2 YFSETQ.